What follows are 18 T cell receptor beta chains derived from one specimen sequenced in a study of blood T cell repertoires in COVID-19. Generated by immunoSEQ multiplex PCR, the TCRdb table keeps only in-frame clones and is missing some. Of 25,000 to 30,000 clones in the sample, roughly 90% were seen once. Sequencing used peripheral blood. The source is a human donor in a cohort sampled during active COVID-19.

The chain carries TRBV5-1 and TRBJ1-6, with TRBD1 identical over 9 bases. J lost 13 bases, V lost 7 bases, and 12 bases had no gene match. Germline CDR1 SGHRS, CDR2 YFSETQ. The CDR3 sequence is 14 residues long. CDR3 in DNA: TGCGCCAGCCAACGACCGGGACAGGGAACTCCCCTCCACTTT. This sequence encodes CASQRPGQGTPLHF.

This clone was seen just once. The chain joins TRBV7-6 to TRBJ1-5; 12 nucleotides align to TRBD1. CDR1 is SGHVS and CDR2 is FNYEAQ in the germline V gene. The CDR3 length is 15 residues. With 5 bases clipped from V and 4 bases from J, the junction kept 3 bases outside the gene matches. CDR3 in DNA: TGTGCCAGCAGCATGGGACAGGGGGCAAATCAGCCCCAGCATTTT. Amino acids: CASSMGQGANQPQHF.

The gene calls are TRBV19 and TRBJ1-2; 7 positions match TRBD1. Per germline, CDR1 LNHDA and CDR2 SQIVND (reference sequence). Losses at the gene ends were 3 bases for V and 7 bases for J; bases not matched to a gene: 8. CDR3 length: 14 amino acids. The CDR3 nucleotides read TGTGCCAGTAGTATTGGGGACAGAGTTCGTGGCTACACCTTC. Its translation is CASSIGDRVRGYTF.

The V and J genes are TRBV9 and TRBJ1-4; D is ambiguous. Per germline, CDR1 SGDLS and CDR2 YYNGEE. CDR3 length equals 13 residues. The V gene lost 0 bases and the J gene lost 8 bases, with 8 bases spanning the gap. CDR3: CASSVDPSEKLFF. CDR3 sequence (DNA): TGTGCCAGCAGCGTAGACCCGAGCGAAAAACTGTTTTTT.

Only one count was recorded for this clone. J is TRBJ2-1 and V is TRBV12-3 or TRBV12-4; possible D gene TRBD2, 6 bases. This CDR3 contains 12 residues. V shed 2 bases and J shed 15 bases, with 14 bases lying between them. The CDR3 loop reads CASSLQAQRAFF. As DNA, the CDR3 is TGTGCCAGCAGTTTACAAGCCCAGCGGGCGTTCTTC.

The CDR3 spells CATSASGASNEQFF. CDR3 in DNA: TGTGCCACCTCCGCTAGCGGGGCAAGCAATGAGCAGTTCTTC. The chain joins TRBV7-2 to TRBJ2-1, with 9 bases matching TRBD2. The CDR3 has 14 amino acids. The junction had 10 bases not matched to a gene; V was cut back by 10 bases and J by 6 bases. Per the germline V gene, CDR1 is SGHTA and CDR2 is FQGNSA. Full variable domain (missing parts from reference TRBV7-2 and TRBJ2-1): GAGVSQSPSNKVTEKGKDVELRCDPISGHTALYWYRQSLGQGLEFLIYFQGNSAPDKSGLPSDRFSAERTGGSVSTLTIQRTQQEDSAVYLCATSASGASNEQFFGPGTRLTVL.

This clone occurred a few times. V is TRBV14 and J is TRBJ2-5, with D possibly matching TRBD2 (7 bases). Germline CDR1 SGHDN, CDR2 FVKESK. The CDR3 totals 13 residues. V lost 2 bases, J lost 7 bases, and 11 bases lay in between. The CDR3 is CASSQNREGTQYF. The CDR3 DNA sequence: TGTGCCAGCAGCCAAAACAGGGAGGGGACCCAGTACTTC.

J is TRBJ1-5 and V is TRBV2; D gene ambiguous. V lost 0 bases and J lost 4, with 10 bases in between. Germline CDR1 SNHLY, CDR2 FYNNEI. The CDR3 contains 15 residues. CDR3 region: CASSEAGDFNQPQHF. The CDR3 DNA follows: TGTGCCAGCAGTGAAGCGGGAGATTTTAATCAGCCCCAGCATTTT.

This chain joins TRBV29-1 and TRBJ1-2, with 8 nucleotides matching TRBD1. CDR3 length: 13 amino acids. The germline gives CDR1 SQVTM, CDR2 ANQGSEA. With V trimmed by 7 bases and J by 8 bases, 12 bases remained unmatched. The CDR3 DNA reads TGCAGCGCCTGGACAGGGCAGGGTCGCGGCTACACCTTC. The encoded protein is CSAWTGQGRGYTF.

The DNA for the CDR3 is TGCGCCAGCAGCGTGAGGGGTAAGGCACAGGGAAGCTCTGGAAACACCATATATTTT. Protein sequence: CASSVRGKAQGSSGNTIYF. V usage is TRBV5-1 and J usage is TRBJ1-3; TRBD1 might be the D (6 bases). Germline lookup yields CDR1 SGHRS and CDR2 YFSETQ. The CDR3 contains 19 residues. Trimming took 4 bases from V and 0 from J, leaving 23 bases between them. Based on the CDR3 plus reference TRBV5-1 and TRBJ1-3, the full variable domain is KAGVTQTPRYLIKTRGQQVTLSCSPISGHRSVSWYQQTPGQGLQFLFEYFSETQRNKGNFPGRFSGRQFSNSRSEMNVSTLELGDSALYLCASSVRGKAQGSSGNTIYFGEGSWLTVV.

This chain joins TRBV11-2 and TRBJ2-3; tentatively, D is TRBD2 (6 bases). The germline V gene has CDR1 SGHAT and CDR2 FQNNGV. V lost 5 bases and J 2 bases, leaving 14 bases between the germline ends. This CDR3 region has 15 residues. For the CDR3, the DNA is TGTGCCAGCAGCCCACAGCGGGTGCACACAGATACGCAGTATTTT. It codes for CASSPQRVHTDTQYF.

The chain carries TRBV20-1 and TRBJ2-1; D gene unclear. CDR1 is DFQATT and CDR2 is SNEGSKA in the germline V gene (reference sequence). Deletions cut 7 bases from V and 6 bases from J, with 10 bases between. This CDR3 is 11 amino acids long. DNA of the CDR3: TGCAGTGTTCTTTATGTCAATGAGCAGTTCTTC. Translation: CSVLYVNEQFF.

This chain connects TRBV11-2 to TRBJ2-3; TRBD2 is a possible D gene (6 bases). CDR3 size: 16 residues. The germline V gene encodes CDR1 SGHAT and CDR2 FQNNGV. The ends were cut back, 1 base at V and 1 base at J, with 12 bases in the middle. DNA of the CDR3: TGTGCCAGCAGCTTAGCCCCGGGACTGCGCACAGATACGCAGTATTTT. Its protein product is CASSLAPGLRTDTQYF.

CDR3 amino acids: CASDQGNTDTQYF. CDR3 DNA: TGTGCCAGTGATCAGGGTAACACAGATACGCAGTATTTT. The gene calls are TRBV7-9 and TRBJ2-3; weak D call: TRBD1 (5 bases). The CDR3 covers 13 residues. V lost 9 bases, J lost 2 bases, and 12 bases lay in between. The germline CDR1 and CDR2 sequences are SEHNR and FQNEAQ (reference sequence).

J is TRBJ2-7 and V is TRBV7-8, with 7 bases identical to TRBD1. CDR1 SGHVS and CDR2 FQNEAQ come from the germline V gene. V was clipped by 5 bases and J by 3 bases; unmatched bases: 10. There are 15 residues in the CDR3. For the CDR3, the DNA is TGTGCCAGCAGCCAACGGGGACAGTGGAACTACGAGCAGTACTTC. This codes for CASSQRGQWNYEQYF.

The table lists this clone with a count of one. The chain carries TRBV6-5 and TRBJ1-5; D remains unclear. In germline, CDR1 is MNHEY, CDR2 SVGAGI. This CDR3 contains 15 residues. Trimming cost V 0 bases and J 0 bases, with 6 bases left between them. CDR3 loop: CASSYSWASNQPQHF. For the CDR3, the DNA is TGTGCCAGCAGTTACTCGTGGGCTAGCAATCAGCCCCAGCATTTT.

V is TRBV3-1 (or the pseudogene TRBV3-2) and J is TRBJ1-3; D is undetermined. With 3 bases removed from V and 0 bases from J, the gap between germline ends came to 12 bases. CDR1 and CDR2 from the germline V gene are LGHDT and YNNKEL (reference sequence). This CDR3 comprises 16 residues. As DNA, the CDR3 is TGTGCCAGCAGCCATCATAGGCGGGGCTCTGGAAACACCATATATTTT. Encoded protein: CASSHHRRGSGNTIYF.

The rearrangement uses TRBV4-2 and TRBJ2-3; 7 nucleotides line up with TRBD1. V trimming: 5 bases; J trimming: 6 bases; junction bases outside the gene matches: 11. The CDR3 covers 15 residues. CDR1 and CDR2 from the germline V gene are LGHNA and YNFKEQ. The CDR3 loop is CASSARGRPFDTQYF. As DNA, the CDR3 is TGTGCCAGCAGCGCAAGGGGGCGGCCTTTCGATACGCAGTATTTT.